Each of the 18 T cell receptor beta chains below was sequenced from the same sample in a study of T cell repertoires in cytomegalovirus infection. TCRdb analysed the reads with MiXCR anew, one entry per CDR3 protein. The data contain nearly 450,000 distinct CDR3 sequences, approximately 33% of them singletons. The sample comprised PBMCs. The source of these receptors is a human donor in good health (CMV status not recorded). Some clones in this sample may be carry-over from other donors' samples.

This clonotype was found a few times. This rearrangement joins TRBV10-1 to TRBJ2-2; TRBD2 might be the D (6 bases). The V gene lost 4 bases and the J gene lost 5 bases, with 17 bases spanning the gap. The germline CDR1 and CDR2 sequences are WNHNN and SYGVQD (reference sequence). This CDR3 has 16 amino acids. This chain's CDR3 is CASSAGEERRTGELFF. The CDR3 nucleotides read TGCGCCAGCAGTGCGGGGGAAGAAAGGAGGACCGGGGAGCTGTTTTTT.

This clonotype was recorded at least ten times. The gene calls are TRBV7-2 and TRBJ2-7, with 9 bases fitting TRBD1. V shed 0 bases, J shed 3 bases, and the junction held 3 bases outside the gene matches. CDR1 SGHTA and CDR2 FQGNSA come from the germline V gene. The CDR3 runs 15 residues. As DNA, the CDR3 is TGTGCCAGCAGCTTAGCGGGACAGGGAAACTACGAGCAGTACTTC. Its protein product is CASSLAGQGNYEQYF.

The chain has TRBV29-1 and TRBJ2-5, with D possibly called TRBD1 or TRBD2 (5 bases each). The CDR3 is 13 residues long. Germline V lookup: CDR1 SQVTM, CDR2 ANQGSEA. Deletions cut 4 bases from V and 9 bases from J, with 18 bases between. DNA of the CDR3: TGCAGCGTTGTGGTCGGGGCCCCTGGGGCCCAGTACTTC. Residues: CSVVVGAPGAQYF.

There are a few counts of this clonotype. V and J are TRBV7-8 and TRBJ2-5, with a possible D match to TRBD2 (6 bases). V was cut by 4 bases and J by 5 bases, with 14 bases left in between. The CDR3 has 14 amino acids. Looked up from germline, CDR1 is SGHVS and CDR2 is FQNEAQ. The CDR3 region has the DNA TGTGCCAGCAGCTCCGGGGGTAGGGTCGAGACCCAGTACTTC. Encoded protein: CASSSGGRVETQYF.

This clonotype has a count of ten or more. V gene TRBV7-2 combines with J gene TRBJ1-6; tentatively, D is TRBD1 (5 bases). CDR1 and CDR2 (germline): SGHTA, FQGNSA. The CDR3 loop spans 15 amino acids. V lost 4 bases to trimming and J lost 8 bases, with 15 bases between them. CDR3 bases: TGTGCCAGCAGCTCATCGCCCCTGGGGGATTCACCCCTCCACTTT. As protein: CASSSSPLGDSPLHF.

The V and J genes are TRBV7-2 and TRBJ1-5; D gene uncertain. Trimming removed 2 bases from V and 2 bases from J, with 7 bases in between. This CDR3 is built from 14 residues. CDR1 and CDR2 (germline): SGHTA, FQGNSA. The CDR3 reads CASSLSKGNQPQHF. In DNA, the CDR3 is TGTGCCAGCAGCTTATCCAAGGGCAATCAGCCCCAGCATTTT.

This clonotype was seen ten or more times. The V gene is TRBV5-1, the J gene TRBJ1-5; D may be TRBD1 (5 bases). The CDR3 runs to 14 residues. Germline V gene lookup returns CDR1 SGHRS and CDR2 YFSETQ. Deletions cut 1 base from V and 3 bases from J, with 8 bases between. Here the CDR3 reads CASSLTGTNQPQHF. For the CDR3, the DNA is TGCGCCAGCAGCTTGACAGGAACCAATCAGCCCCAGCATTTT.

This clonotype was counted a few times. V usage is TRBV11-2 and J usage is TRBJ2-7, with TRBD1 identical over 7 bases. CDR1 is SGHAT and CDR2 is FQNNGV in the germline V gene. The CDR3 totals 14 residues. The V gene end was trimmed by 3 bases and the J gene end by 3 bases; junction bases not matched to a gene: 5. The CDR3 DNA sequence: TGTGCCAGCAGCTTTGGGACAGAGGACTACGAGCAGTACTTC. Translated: CASSFGTEDYEQYF. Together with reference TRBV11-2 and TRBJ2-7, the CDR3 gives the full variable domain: EAGVAQSPRYKIIEKRQSVAFWCNPISGHATLYWYQQILGQGPKLLIQFQNNGVVDDSQLPKDRFSAERLKGVDSTLKIQPAKLEDSAVYLCASSFGTEDYEQYFGPGTRLTVT.

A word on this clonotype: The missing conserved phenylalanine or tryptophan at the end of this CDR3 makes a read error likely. CDR3 in DNA: TGCGCCAGCAGCCAAGCCCCCTTGGATCAAGCCAATCAGCCCCAGCATTTG. It translates to CASSQAPLDQANQPQHL. The chain recombines TRBV4-1 with TRBJ1-5; no definite D call. Germline V CDR1 and CDR2: MGHRA, YSYEKL. V was clipped by 1 base and J by 3 bases, with 16 bases between them. This CDR3 is built from 17 residues.

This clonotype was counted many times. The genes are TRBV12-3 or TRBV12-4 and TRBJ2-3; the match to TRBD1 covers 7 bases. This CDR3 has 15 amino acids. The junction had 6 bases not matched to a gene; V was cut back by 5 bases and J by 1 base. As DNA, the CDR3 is TGTGCCAGCAGTCCAGCCGGGACAGGCACAGATACGCAGTATTTT. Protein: CASSPAGTGTDTQYF.

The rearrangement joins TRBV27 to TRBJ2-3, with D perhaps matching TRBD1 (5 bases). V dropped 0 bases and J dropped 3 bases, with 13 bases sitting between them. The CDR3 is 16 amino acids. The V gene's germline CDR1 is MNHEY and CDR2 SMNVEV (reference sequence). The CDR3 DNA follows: TGTGCCAGCAGTTTATCGGGGCTGAGGACGACAGATACGCAGTATTTT. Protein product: CASSLSGLRTTDTQYF.

The CDR3 reads CASSLGGTGVDEAFF. The CDR3 bases are TGTGCCAGCAGCTTAGGTGGGACAGGGGTGGATGAAGCTTTCTTT. The V gene is TRBV7-9, the J gene TRBJ1-1; 10 bases line up with TRBD1. Losses at the gene ends were 1 base for V and 7 bases for J; bases not matched to a gene: 6. Germline V gene lookup returns CDR1 SEHNR and CDR2 FQNEAQ (reference sequence). The length of the CDR3 is 15 residues.

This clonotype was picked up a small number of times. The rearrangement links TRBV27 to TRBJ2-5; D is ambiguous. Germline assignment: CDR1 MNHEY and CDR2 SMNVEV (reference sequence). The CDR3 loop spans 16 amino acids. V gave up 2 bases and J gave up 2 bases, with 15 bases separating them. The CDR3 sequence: CASSLVKTNKQETQYF. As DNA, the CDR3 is TGTGCCAGCAGTTTAGTTAAGACCAACAAGCAAGAGACCCAGTACTTC.

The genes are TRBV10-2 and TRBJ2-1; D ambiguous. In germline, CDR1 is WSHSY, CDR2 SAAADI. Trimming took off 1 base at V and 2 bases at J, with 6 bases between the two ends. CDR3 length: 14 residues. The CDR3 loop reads CASSEYGAYNEQFF. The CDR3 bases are TGCGCCAGCAGTGAGTATGGTGCCTACAATGAGCAGTTCTTC.

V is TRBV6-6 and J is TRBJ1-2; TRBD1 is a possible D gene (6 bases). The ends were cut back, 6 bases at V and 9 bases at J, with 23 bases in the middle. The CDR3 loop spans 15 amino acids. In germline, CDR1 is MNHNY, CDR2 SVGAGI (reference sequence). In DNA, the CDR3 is TGTGCCAGCAGCGGCTCAAGGGGGGGCGTCGGTTGCTACACCTTC. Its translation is CASSGSRGGVGCYTF.

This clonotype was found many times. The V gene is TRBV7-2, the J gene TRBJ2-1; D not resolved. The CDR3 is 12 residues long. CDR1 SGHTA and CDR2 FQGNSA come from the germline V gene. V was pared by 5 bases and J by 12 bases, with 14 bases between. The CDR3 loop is CASSPSTIGQFF. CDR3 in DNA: TGTGCCAGCAGCCCAAGCACTATAGGGCAGTTCTTC.

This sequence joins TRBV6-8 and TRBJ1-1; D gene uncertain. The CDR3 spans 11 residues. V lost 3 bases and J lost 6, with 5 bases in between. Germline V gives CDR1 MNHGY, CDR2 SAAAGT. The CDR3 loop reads CASSYLAEAFF. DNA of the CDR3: TGTGCCAGCAGTTATCTGGCTGAAGCTTTCTTT.

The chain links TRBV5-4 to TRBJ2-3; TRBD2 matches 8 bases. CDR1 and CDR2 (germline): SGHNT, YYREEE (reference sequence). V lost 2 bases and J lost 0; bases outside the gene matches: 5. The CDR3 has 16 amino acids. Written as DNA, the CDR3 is TGTGCCAGCAGCTTTTGGCAGCGGGGGAGCACAGATACGCAGTATTTT. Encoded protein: CASSFWQRGSTDTQYF.